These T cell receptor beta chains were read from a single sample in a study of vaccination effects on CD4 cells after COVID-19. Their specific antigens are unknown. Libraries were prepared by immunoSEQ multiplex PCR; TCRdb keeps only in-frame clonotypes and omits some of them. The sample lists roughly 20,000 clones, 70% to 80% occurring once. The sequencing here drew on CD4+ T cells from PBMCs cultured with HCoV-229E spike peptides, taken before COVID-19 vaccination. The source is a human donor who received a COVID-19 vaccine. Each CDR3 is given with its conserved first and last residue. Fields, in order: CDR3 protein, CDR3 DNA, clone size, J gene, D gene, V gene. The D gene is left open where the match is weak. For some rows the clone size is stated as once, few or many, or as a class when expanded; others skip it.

CASRGYRGGEKLFF TGTGCCAGCAGAGGATACAGGGGCGGGGAAAAACTGTTTTTT once TRBJ1-4 TRBD1 TRBV27
CASSVTTVYEQYF TGCGCCAGCAGCGTAACAACCGTCTACGAGCAGTACTTC . TRBJ2-7 . TRBV4-1
CASSPVGEVQPQHF TGTGCCAGTAGCCCAGTGGGTGAGGTTCAGCCCCAGCATTTT . TRBJ1-5 . TRBV19
CASSPQANEKLFF TGTGCCAGCAGCCCCCAGGCTAATGAAAAACTGTTTTTT . TRBJ1-4 . TRBV5-5
CASSPSRETQYF TGTGCCAGCTCACCATCTCGAGAGACCCAGTACTTC . TRBJ2-5 . TRBV18
CASSLGGPDGYTF TGTGCCAGCAGCTTGGGGGGTCCTGATGGCTACACCTTC . TRBJ1-2 . TRBV5-5
CASSLPDRGYGYTF TGTGCCAGCAGCTTACCTGACAGGGGGTATGGCTACACCTTC . TRBJ1-2 TRBD1 TRBV7-8
CASSWNEGGSPLHF TGTGCCAGCAGTTGGAACGAGGGGGGGTCACCCCTCCACTTT few TRBJ1-6 . TRBV27
CASSYKDNSYEQYF TGTGCCAGCAGCTACAAGGACAACTCCTACGAGCAGTACTTC . TRBJ2-7 . TRBV6-5
CASSLGLAGSSYNEQFF TGTGCCAGCAGCTTGGGACTAGCGGGGTCTTCCTACAATGAGCAGTTCTTC . TRBJ2-1 TRBD2 TRBV5-5
CSAPQATYEQYF TGCAGCGCTCCACAGGCTACCTACGAGCAGTACTTC . TRBJ2-7 . TRBV29-1
CSVEPSGISNEQFF TGCAGCGTTGAACCTAGCGGGATTTCAAATGAGCAGTTCTTC . TRBJ2-1 TRBD2 TRBV29-1
CTSSQDASRNPNTGELFF TGCACCAGCAGCCAAGATGCTAGCCGGAACCCTAACACCGGGGAGCTGTTTTTT few TRBJ2-2 . TRBV1
CASSQVLGSVVNADTQYF TGCGCCAGCAGCCAAGTCTTGGGTTCGGTGGTCAACGCAGATACGCAGTATTTT . TRBJ2-3 . TRBV4-1
CACSLSTVLDQPQHF TGTGCCTGCAGCTTAAGTACGGTATTGGATCAGCCCCAGCATTTT once TRBJ1-5 . TRBV7-8
CASSILGTGLDYEQYF TGTGCCAGTAGTATCCTCGGGACAGGCCTAGACTACGAGCAGTACTTC large TRBJ2-7 TRBD1 TRBV19
CASSRQGGDGYTF TGTGCCAGCAGCCGACAGGGCGGAGATGGCTACACCTTC . TRBJ1-2 TRBD1 TRBV25-1
CASSAGGGPREAFF TGTGCCAGCTCAGCGGGGGGGGGCCCTAGAGAAGCTTTCTTT . TRBJ1-1 . TRBV18
CASSLYRDTHEQYF TGTGCCAGCAGTTTATACCGGGATACGCACGAGCAGTACTTC . TRBJ2-7 . TRBV27
CASGGGHTQETQYF TGTGCCAGCGGGGGGGGACACACGCAAGAGACCCAGTACTTC few TRBJ2-5 . TRBV3-1/TRBV3-2
CAISAGQGGTGELFF TGTGCCATCAGTGCCGGACAGGGGGGTACCGGGGAGCTGTTTTTT . TRBJ2-2 TRBD1 TRBV10-3
CASSDSGTSGPETQYF TGTGCCAGCAGTGACTCCGGGACTAGCGGTCCAGAGACCCAGTACTTC few TRBJ2-5 TRBD2 TRBV6-4
CASSSGSTDTQYF TGCGCCAGCAGCTCAGGGAGCACAGATACGCAGTATTTT . TRBJ2-3 . TRBV5-1
CASSIGTATSGADTQYF TGCGCCAGCAGCATAGGGACAGCGACTAGCGGGGCAGATACGCAGTATTTT few TRBJ2-3 TRBD2 TRBV5-1
CASSTEQGAGNTEAFF TGTGCCAGCAGCACCGAACAGGGGGCAGGGAACACTGAAGCTTTCTTT . TRBJ1-1 TRBD1 TRBV5-4
CASTATGITYNSPLHF TGTGCCAGTACCGCGACAGGGATCACCTATAATTCACCCCTCCACTTT . TRBJ1-6 TRBD1 TRBV19
CASSSVRGDTGELFF TGTGCCAGCAGCTCCGTAAGAGGGGACACCGGGGAGCTGTTTTTT few TRBJ2-2 . TRBV7-6
CASTTGVEGQPQHF TGTGCCAGCACTACAGGGGTAGAGGGTCAGCCCCAGCATTTT . TRBJ1-5 TRBD1 TRBV6-5
CAISEGLYQPQHF TGTGCCATCAGTGAGGGTCTTTATCAGCCCCAGCATTTT . TRBJ1-5 . TRBV10-3
CASSPPQGGGSPLHF TGTGCCAGCAGCCCCCCGCAGGGGGGAGGTTCACCCCTCCACTTT . TRBJ1-6 TRBD1 TRBV7-6
CASSQKQGAGEKLFF TGCGCCAGCAGCCAGAAACAGGGGGCAGGTGAAAAACTGTTTTTT . TRBJ1-4 TRBD1 TRBV4-1
CASSTGQYMGETQYF TGTGCCAGTAGTACGGGACAATATATGGGAGAGACCCAGTACTTC . TRBJ2-5 . TRBV19
CASSRDRAEKLFF TGTGCCAGCAGTCGGGACAGGGCGGAAAAACTGTTTTTT . TRBJ1-4 TRBD1 TRBV6-5
CASSQVNQPQHF TGTGCCAGCAGCCAAGTAAATCAGCCCCAGCATTTT few TRBJ1-5 . TRBV3-1/TRBV3-2
CASSTSGGMYF TGTGCCAGCAGCACTAGCGGGGGGATGTATTTT . TRBJ2-3 TRBD2 TRBV9